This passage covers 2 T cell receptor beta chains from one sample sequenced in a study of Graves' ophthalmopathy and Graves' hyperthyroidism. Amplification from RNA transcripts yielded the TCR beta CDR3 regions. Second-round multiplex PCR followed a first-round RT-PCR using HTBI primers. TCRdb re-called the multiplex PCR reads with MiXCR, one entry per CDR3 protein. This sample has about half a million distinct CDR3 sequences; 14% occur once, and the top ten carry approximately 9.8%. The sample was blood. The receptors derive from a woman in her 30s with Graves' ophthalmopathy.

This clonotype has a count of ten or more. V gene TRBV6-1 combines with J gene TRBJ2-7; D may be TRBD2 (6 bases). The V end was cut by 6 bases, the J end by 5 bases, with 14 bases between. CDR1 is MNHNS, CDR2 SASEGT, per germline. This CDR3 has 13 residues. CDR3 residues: CASRRGSGDEQYF. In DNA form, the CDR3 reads TGTGCCAGCAGACGGGGTAGCGGCGACGAGCAGTACTTC.

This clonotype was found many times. The CDR3: CASSYNGRQLNTEAFF. The CDR3 nucleotides read TGTGCCAGCAGTTATAACGGTCGACAGCTGAACACTGAAGCTTTCTTT. The rearrangement joins TRBV6-5 to TRBJ1-1, with D possibly matching TRBD1 (5 bases). Germline V gene data show CDR1 as MNHEY and CDR2 as SVGAGI. V was cut by 3 bases and J by 0 bases, with 14 bases left in between. The CDR3 has 16 residues.